This T cell receptor beta chain was found in a study of PD-1 blockade in classical Hodgkin lymphoma. Study observations and caveats: There remain no defined causes for the repertoire differences, which possibly reflect disease activity or prior therapy.

Relapse was seen in all patients after autologous stem cell transplantation, and brentuximab vedotin exposure was variable. The assay was immunoSEQ multiplex PCR, and TCRdb's table has in-frame clones only and misses some. Here the sample spans just under 45,000 clones, under 75% being singletons. V shed 5 bases and J shed 5 bases, with 19 bases lying between them. The CDR3 extends over 16 amino acids. Germline V gives CDR1 SEHNR, CDR2 FQNEAQ (reference sequence). This clone came up a few times. Its target is unknown. This clonotype originated in a human donor with classical Hodgkin lymphoma. This chain joins TRBV7-9 and TRBJ2-1, with D perhaps TRBD2 (6 bases). The sequenced sample was peripheral blood mononuclear cells (PBMCs), obtained before the second cycle of nivolumab. The CDR3 sequence: CASSVKAGRGDNEQFF. The DNA for the CDR3 is TGTGCCAGCAGCGTGAAGGCGGGACGAGGAGACAATGAGCAGTTCTTC. Supplemented by reference TRBV7-9 and TRBJ2-1, the full variable domain reads DTGVSQNPRHKITKRGQNVTFRCDPISEHNRLYWYRQTLGQGPEFLTYFQNEAQLEKSRLLSDRFSAERPKGSFSTLEIQRTEQGDSAMYLCASSVKAGRGDNEQFFGPGTRLTVL.